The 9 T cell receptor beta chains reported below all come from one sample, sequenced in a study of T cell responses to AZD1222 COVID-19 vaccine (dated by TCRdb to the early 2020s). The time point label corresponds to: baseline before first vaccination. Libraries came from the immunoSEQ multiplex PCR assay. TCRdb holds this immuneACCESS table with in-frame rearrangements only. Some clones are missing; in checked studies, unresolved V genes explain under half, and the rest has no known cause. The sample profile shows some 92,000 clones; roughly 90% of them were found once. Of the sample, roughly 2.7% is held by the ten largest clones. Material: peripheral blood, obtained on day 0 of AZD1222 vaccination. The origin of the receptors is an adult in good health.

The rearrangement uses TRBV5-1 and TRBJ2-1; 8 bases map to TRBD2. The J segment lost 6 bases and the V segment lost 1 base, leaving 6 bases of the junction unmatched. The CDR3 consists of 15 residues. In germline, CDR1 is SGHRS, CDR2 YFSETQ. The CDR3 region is CASSLLAGRGNEQFF. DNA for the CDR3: TGCGCCAGCAGCTTGCTTGCCGGGAGGGGCAATGAGCAGTTCTTC.

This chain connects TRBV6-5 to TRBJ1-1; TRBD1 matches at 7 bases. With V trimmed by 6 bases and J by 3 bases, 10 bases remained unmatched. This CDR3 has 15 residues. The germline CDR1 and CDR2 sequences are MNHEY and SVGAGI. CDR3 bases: TGTGCCAGCAGAGTCACTAGGGGGCGCGACACTGAAGCTTTCTTT. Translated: CASRVTRGRDTEAFF.

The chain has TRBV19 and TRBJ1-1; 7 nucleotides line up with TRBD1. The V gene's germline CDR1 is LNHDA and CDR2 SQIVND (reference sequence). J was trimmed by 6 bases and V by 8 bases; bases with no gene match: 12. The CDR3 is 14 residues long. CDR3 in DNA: TGTGCCAGTGGCATCGACAGGGACGGATCTGAAGCTTTCTTT. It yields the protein CASGIDRDGSEAFF.

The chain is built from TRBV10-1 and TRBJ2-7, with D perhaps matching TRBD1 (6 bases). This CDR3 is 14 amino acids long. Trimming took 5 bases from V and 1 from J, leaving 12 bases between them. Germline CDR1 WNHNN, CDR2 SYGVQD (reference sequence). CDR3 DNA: TGCGCCAGCAGTCGCCACGGACAGTCCTACGAGCAGTACTTC. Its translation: CASSRHGQSYEQYF.

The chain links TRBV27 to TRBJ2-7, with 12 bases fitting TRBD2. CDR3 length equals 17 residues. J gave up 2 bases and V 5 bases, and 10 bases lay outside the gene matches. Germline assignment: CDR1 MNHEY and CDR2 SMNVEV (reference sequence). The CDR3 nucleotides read TGTGCCAGCAGTACGACTAGCGGGAGTGCTACCCCCTACGAGCAGTACTTC. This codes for CASSTTSGSATPYEQYF.

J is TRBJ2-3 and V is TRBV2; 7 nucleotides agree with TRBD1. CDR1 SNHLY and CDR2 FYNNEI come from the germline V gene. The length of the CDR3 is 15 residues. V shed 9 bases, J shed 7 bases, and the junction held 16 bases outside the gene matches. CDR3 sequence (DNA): TGTGCCAGGTCCAGAGGGGGCCAGATCACTTATACGCAGTATTTT. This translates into CARSRGGQITYTQYF.

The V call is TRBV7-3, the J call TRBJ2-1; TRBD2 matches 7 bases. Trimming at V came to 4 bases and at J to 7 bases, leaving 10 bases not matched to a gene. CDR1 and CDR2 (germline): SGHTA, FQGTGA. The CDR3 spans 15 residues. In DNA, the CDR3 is TGTGCCAGCAGCTCCGGAGATGGCGGGAGAAATGAGCAGTTCTTC. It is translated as CASSSGDGGRNEQFF.

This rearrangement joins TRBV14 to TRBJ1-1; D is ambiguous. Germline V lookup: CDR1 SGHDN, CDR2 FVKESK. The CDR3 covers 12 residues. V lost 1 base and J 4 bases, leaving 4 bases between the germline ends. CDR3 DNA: TGTGCCAGCAGCCAAGGAGGCACTGAAGCTTTCTTT. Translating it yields CASSQGGTEAFF.

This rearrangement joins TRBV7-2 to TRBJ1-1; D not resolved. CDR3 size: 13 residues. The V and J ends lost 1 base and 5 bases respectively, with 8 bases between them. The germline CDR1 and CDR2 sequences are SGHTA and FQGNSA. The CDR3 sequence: CASSLEVGTEAFF. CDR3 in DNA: TGTGCCAGCAGCTTAGAGGTCGGAACTGAAGCTTTCTTT.